The clone carrying this T cell receptor beta chain was found once. Repertoires were generated with immunoSEQ multiplex PCR, while TCRdb's copy carries only in-frame clones and drops some. The sample lists tens of thousands of clones, 70% to 80% seen once, with 0.75% to 0.9% in the top ten. This entry comes from a study of memory CD4+ T cells and cytomegalovirus serostatus. The sort gate was single viable CD3+CD4+CD8-CD45RO+ cells for memory CD4+ T cells. V was pared by 2 bases and J by 3 bases, with 6 bases of the junction left unmatched. The germline CDR1 and CDR2 sequences are SGDLS and YYNGEE. The CDR3 contains 15 residues.

The chain couples TRBV9 to TRBJ2-5; 8 nucleotides line up with TRBD1. Sample: memory CD4+ T cells from blood. The origin of this receptor is an adult in good health and CMV-seronegative. The CDR3 reads CASSVATGEKETQYF. The CDR3 DNA reads as TGTGCCAGCAGCGTGGCGACAGGGGAAAAAGAGACCCAGTACTTC. The full variable domain, its missing parts supplied by reference TRBV9 and TRBJ2-5, is DSGVTQTPKHLITATGQRVTLRCSPRSGDLSVYWYQQSLDQGLQFLIQYYNGEERAKGNILERFSAQQFPDLHSELNLSSLELGDSALYFCASSVATGEKETQYFGPGTRLLVL.